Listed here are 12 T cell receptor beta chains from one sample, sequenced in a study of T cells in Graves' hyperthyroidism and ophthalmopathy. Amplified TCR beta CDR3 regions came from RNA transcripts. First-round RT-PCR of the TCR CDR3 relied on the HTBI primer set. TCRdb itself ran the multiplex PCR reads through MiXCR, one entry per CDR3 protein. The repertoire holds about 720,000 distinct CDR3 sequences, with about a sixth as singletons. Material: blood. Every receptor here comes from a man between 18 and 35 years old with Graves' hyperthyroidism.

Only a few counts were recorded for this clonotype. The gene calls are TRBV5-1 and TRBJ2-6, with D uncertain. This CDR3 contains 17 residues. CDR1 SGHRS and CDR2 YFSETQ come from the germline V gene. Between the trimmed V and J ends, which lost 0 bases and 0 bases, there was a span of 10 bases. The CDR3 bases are TGCGCCAGCAGCTTGGGTAGGGCAAACTCTGGGGCCAACGTCCTGACTTTC. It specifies CASSLGRANSGANVLTF. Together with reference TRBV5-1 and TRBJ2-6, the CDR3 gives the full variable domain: KAGVTQTPRYLIKTRGQQVTLSCSPISGHRSVSWYQQTPGQGLQFLFEYFSETQRNKGNFPGRFSGRQFSNSRSEMNVSTLELGDSALYLCASSLGRANSGANVLTFGAGSRLTVL.

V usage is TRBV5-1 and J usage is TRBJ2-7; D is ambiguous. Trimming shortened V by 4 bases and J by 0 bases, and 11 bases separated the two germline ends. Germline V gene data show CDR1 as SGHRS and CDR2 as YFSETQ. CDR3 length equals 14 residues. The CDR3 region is CASSPDPLSYEQYF. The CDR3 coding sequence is TGCGCCAGCAGCCCTGACCCCCTCTCCTACGAGCAGTACTTC.

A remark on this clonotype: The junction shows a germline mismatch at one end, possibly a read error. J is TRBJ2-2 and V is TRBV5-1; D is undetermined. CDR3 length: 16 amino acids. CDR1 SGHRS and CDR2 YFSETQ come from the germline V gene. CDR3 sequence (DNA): TGTGCCAGCAGCCTACCCCCATGGACGGGCACCGGGGAGCTGTTTTTT. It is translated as CASSLPPWTGTGELFF.

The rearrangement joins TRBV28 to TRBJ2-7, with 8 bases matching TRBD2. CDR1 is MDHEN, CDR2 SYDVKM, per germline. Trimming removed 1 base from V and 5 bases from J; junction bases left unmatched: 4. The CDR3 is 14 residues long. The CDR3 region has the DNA TGTGCCAGCAGTTTATCGGCGGGAGGCAACGAGCAGTACTTC. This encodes CASSLSAGGNEQYF.

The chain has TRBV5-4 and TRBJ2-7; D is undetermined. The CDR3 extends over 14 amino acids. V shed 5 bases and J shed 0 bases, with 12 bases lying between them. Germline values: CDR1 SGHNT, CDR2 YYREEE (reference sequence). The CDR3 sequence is CASSFRPRSYEQYF. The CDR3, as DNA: TGTGCCAGCAGTTTTAGACCCCGCTCCTACGAGCAGTACTTC.

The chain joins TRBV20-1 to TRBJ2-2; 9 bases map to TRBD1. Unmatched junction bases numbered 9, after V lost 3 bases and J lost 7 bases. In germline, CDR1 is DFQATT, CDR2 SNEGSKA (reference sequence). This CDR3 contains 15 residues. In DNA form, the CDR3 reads TGCAGTGCTAGTCCCGGGACAGGGCGGGACGGGGAGCTGTTTTTT. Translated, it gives CSASPGTGRDGELFF.

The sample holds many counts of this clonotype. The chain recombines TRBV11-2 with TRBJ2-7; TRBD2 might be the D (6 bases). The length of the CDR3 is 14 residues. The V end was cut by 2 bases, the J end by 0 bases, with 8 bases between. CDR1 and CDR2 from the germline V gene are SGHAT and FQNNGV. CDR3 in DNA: TGTGCCAGCAGCTTACCGACTAGCTCCTACGAGCAGTACTTC. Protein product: CASSLPTSSYEQYF.

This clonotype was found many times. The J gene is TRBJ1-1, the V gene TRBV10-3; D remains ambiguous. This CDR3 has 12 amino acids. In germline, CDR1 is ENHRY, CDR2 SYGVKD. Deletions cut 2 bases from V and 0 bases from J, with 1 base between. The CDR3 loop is CAISEMNTEAFF. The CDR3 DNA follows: TGTGCCATCAGTGAGATGAACACTGAAGCTTTCTTT.

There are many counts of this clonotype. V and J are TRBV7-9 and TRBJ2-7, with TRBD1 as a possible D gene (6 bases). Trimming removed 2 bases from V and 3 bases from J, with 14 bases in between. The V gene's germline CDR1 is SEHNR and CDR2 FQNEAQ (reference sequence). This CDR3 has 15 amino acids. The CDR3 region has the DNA TGTGCCAGCAGCTTACGCGCAGGGGACCTCTACGAGCAGTACTTC. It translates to CASSLRAGDLYEQYF.

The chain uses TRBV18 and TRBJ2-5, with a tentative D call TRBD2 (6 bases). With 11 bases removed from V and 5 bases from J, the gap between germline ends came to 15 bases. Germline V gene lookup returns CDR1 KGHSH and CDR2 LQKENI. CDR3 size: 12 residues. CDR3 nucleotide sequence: TGTGCCTCTGCGCAGCGGGTGGAGACCCAGTACTTC. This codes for CASAQRVETQYF.

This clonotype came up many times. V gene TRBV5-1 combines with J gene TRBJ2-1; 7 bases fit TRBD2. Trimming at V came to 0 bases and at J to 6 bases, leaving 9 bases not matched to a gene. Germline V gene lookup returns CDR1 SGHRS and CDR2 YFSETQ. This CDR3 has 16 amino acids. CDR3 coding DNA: TGCGCCAGCAGCTTGGATTGGCGGGGGTTTAGCAATGAGCAGTTCTTC. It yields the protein CASSLDWRGFSNEQFF.

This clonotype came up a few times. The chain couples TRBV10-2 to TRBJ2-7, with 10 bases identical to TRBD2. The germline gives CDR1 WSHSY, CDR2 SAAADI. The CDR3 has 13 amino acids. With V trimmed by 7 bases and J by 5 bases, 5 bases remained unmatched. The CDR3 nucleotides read TGCGCCAGCATACTAGCGGGAAAAAACGAGCAGTACTTC. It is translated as CASILAGKNEQYF.